This T cell receptor beta chain was sequenced in a study of T cell changes during pregnancy in multiple sclerosis. This clone was counted a single time. The CDR3 covers 16 residues. J lost 3 bases, V lost 4 bases, and 4 bases had no gene match. CDR1 LGHNA and CDR2 YNFKEQ come from the germline V gene. Clones were read by immunoSEQ multiplex PCR, and TCRdb kept only the in-frame ones, dropping some. Of about 42,000 clones listed, under 90% are singletons. This clonotype was obtained from a female donor with multiple sclerosis, enrolled in a pregnancy study. The specimen comprised CD4+ T cells from peripheral blood mononuclear cells, sampled before pregnancy. The J gene is TRBJ2-3, the V gene TRBV4-2, with 13 bases identical to TRBD2. The CDR3 here is CASSRRLAGGTDTQYF. As DNA, the CDR3 is TGTGCCAGCAGCCGAAGACTAGCGGGGGGTACAGATACGCAGTATTTT.